Listed here are 8 T cell receptor beta chains from one sample, sequenced in a study of a mutant IDH1 vaccine in newly diagnosed glioma. Stated time point: week 47, end of study. A single vaccine dose contained 300 ug of mutant IDH1 20-mer peptide, and topical imiquimod was used with it. TCRdb's copy holds only in-frame clones and misses some; the assay was immunoSEQ multiplex PCR. The table has about 85,000 clones, 89% seen once; the top ten hold 0.6% to 0.95%. These receptors' antigens are unknown. Material: PBMCs, obtained from a glioma patient whose treatment included an IDH1 peptide vaccine. The receptors were sampled from a woman aged 50 to 60 with glioma.

The CDR3 sequence: CASSLEGRAYEQYF. Here the CDR3 DNA reads TGCGCCAGCAGCTTGGAAGGCAGGGCCTACGAGCAGTACTTC. The chain combines TRBV5-1 with TRBJ2-7; the D gene is possibly TRBD1 (5 bases). V gave up 0 bases and J gave up 2 bases, with 9 bases separating them. The CDR3 covers 14 residues. CDR1 and CDR2 from the germline V gene are SGHRS and YFSETQ. The full variable domain, rest sourced from reference TRBV5-1 and TRBJ2-7, is KAGVTQTPRYLIKTRGQQVTLSCSPISGHRSVSWYQQTPGQGLQFLFEYFSETQRNKGNFPGRFSGRQFSNSRSEMNVSTLELGDSALYLCASSLEGRAYEQYFGPGTRLTVT.

The V and J genes are TRBV11-2 and TRBJ2-2, with 13 bases lining up with TRBD2. The CDR3 is 17 residues long. After removal of 5 bases from V and 3 bases from J, the junction contained 6 bases not matched to a gene. In germline, CDR1 is SGHAT, CDR2 FQNNGV. The CDR3 loop is CASSQGTSGIYTGELFF. CDR3 in DNA: TGTGCCAGCAGCCAAGGGACTAGCGGGATCTACACCGGGGAGCTGTTTTTT.

The rearrangement uses TRBV5-4 and TRBJ2-5, with 7 bases lining up with TRBD2. After removal of 4 bases from V and 5 bases from J, the junction contained 14 bases not matched to a gene. Germline CDR1 SGHNT, CDR2 YYREEE (reference sequence). This CDR3 comprises 16 residues. The CDR3 loop reads CASSLTPAGIRETQYF. The CDR3 nucleotides are TGTGCCAGCAGCCTCACCCCAGCGGGAATTCGTGAGACCCAGTACTTC.

The V call is TRBV13, the J call TRBJ1-6; TRBD1 aligns across 9 bases. CDR1 and CDR2 from the germline V gene are PRHDT and FYEKMQ (reference sequence). The V and J ends lost 4 bases and 7 bases, in that order; junction bases with no gene match: 5. The CDR3 is made up of 15 amino acids. CDR3 in amino acids: CASSSLGTGNSPLHF. For the CDR3, the DNA is TGTGCCAGCAGCTCGCTAGGGACAGGGAATTCACCCCTCCACTTT.

The sample holds one count of this clone. The gene calls are TRBV29-1 and TRBJ2-7; D is perhaps TRBD2 (6 bases). The CDR3 length is 14 residues. Looked up from germline, CDR1 is SQVTM and CDR2 is ANQGSEA. V was shortened by 4 bases and J by 3 bases, with 16 bases between the two germline ends. The CDR3 DNA is TGCAGCGTTGTTGGGCCGGGAGTAAACTACGAGCAGTACTTC. It is translated as CSVVGPGVNYEQYF.

This clone was seen a single time. This rearrangement joins TRBV10-3 to TRBJ1-2, with D unresolved. Trimming removed 0 bases at V and 2 bases at J, with 7 bases between. The germline V gene encodes CDR1 ENHRY and CDR2 SYGVKD. The CDR3 extends over 14 amino acids. This CDR3 reads CAISESTRNYGYTF. DNA of the CDR3: TGTGCCATCAGTGAGTCGACTCGGAACTATGGCTACACCTTC.

This clone was detected only a few times. This chain joins TRBV5-1 and TRBJ1-1; D is unclear. Trimming cost V 0 bases and J 1 base, with 4 bases left between them. This CDR3 has 13 amino acids. Looked up from germline, CDR1 is SGHRS and CDR2 is YFSETQ. CDR3 sequence reads: CASSLAANTEAFF. The CDR3 region has the DNA TGCGCCAGCAGCTTGGCGGCGAACACTGAAGCTTTCTTT. The complete variable domain, with remaining parts taken from reference TRBV5-1 and TRBJ1-1, reads KAGVTQTPRYLIKTRGQQVTLSCSPISGHRSVSWYQQTPGQGLQFLFEYFSETQRNKGNFPGRFSGRQFSNSRSEMNVSTLELGDSALYLCASSLAANTEAFFGQGTRLTVV.

The chain has TRBV28 and TRBJ1-2; D ambiguous. Trimming took 5 bases from V and 0 from J, leaving 13 bases between them. CDR1 and CDR2 from the germline V gene are MDHEN and SYDVKM. CDR3 length equals 15 residues. The CDR3 bases are TGTGCCAGCAGTCCAGGCAGCCTGACTAACTATGGCTACACCTTC. Translated, it gives CASSPGSLTNYGYTF.